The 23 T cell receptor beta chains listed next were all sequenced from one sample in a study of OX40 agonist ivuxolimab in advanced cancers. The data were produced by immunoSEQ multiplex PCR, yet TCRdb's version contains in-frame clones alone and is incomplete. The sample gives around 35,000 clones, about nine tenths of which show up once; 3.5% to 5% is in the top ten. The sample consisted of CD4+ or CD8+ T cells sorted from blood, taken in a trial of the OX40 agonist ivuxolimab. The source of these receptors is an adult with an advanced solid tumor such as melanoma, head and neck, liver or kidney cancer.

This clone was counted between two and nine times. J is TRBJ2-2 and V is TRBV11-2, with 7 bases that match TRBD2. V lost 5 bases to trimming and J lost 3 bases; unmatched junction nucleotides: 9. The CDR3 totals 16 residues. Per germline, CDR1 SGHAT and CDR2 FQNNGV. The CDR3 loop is CASSKLGTTDTGELFF. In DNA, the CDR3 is TGTGCCAGCAGCAAACTCGGGACTACTGACACCGGGGAGCTGTTTTTT.

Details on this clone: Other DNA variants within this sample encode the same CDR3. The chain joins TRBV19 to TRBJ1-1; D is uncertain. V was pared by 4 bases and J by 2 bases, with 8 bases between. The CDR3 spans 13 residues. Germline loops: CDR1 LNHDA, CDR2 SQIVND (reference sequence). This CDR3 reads CASSKQVNTEAFF. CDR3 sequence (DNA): TGTGCCAGTAGTAAGCAGGTTAACACTGAAGCTTTCTTT.

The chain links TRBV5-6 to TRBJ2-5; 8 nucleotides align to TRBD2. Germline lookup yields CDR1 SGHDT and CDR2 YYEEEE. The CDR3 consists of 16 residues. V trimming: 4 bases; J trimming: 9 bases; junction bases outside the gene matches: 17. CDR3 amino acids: CASSQTSGAVFAAQYF. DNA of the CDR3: TGTGCCAGCAGCCAAACTAGCGGAGCAGTCTTCGCGGCCCAGTACTTC.

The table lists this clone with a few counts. CDR3 residues: CSAGRNEPQHF. In nucleotides, the CDR3 is TGCAGTGCGGGTCGTAACGAGCCCCAGCATTTT. The J gene is TRBJ1-5, the V gene TRBV20-1, with unresolved D. CDR3 size: 11 residues. Germline V gene sequence: CDR1 DFQATT, CDR2 SNEGSKA (reference sequence). V lost 6 bases and J 8 bases, leaving 11 bases between the germline ends.

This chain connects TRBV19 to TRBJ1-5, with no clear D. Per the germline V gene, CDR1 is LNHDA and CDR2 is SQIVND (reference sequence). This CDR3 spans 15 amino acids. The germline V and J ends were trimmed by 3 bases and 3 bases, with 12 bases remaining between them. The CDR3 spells CASSIYGQDNQPQHF. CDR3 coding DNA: TGTGCCAGTAGTATCTATGGGCAGGACAATCAGCCCCAGCATTTT.

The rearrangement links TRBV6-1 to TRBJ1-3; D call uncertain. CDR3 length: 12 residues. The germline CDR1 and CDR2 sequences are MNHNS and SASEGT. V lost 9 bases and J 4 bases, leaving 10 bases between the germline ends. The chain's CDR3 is CASQVFGNTIYF. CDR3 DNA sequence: TGTGCCAGTCAGGTTTTCGGAAACACCATATATTTT.

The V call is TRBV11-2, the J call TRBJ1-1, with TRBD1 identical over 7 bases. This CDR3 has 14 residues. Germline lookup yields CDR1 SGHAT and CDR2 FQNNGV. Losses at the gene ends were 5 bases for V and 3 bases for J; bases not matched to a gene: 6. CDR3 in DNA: TGTGCCAGCAGCCTGAGGGACAGCGACACTGAAGCTTTCTTT. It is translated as CASSLRDSDTEAFF.

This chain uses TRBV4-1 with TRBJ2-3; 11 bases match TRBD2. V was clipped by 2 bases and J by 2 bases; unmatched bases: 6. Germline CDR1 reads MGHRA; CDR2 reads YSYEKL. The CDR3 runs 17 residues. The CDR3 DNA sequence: TGCGCCAGCAGCCAACTCCGACTAGCGGGATCCACAGATACGCAGTATTTT. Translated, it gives CASSQLRLAGSTDTQYF.

The CDR3 sequence is CASSRDRNTEAFF. CDR3 coding DNA: TGTGCCAGCAGCAGGGACAGGAACACTGAAGCTTTCTTT. The chain employs TRBV28 and TRBJ1-1, with TRBD1 identical over 7 bases. The CDR3 runs to 13 residues. V trimming: 6 bases; J trimming: 1 base; junction bases outside the gene matches: 2. Germline-derived CDR1 and CDR2 are MDHEN and SYDVKM.

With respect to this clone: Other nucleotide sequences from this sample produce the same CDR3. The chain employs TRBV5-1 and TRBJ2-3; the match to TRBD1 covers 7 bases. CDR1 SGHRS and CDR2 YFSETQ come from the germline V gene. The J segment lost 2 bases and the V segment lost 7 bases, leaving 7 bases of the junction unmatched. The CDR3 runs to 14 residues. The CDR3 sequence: CASRLQGVTDTQYF. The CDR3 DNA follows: TGCGCCAGCCGCCTTCAGGGGGTCACAGATACGCAGTATTTT.

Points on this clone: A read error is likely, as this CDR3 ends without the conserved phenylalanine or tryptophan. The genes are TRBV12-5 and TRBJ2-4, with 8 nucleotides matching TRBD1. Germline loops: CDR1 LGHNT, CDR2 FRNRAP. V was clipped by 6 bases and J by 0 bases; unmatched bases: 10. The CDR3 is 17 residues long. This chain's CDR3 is CASGPHRGTLAKNIQYL. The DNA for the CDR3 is TGTGCTAGTGGGCCACACAGGGGGACGTTAGCCAAAAACATTCAGTACCTC.

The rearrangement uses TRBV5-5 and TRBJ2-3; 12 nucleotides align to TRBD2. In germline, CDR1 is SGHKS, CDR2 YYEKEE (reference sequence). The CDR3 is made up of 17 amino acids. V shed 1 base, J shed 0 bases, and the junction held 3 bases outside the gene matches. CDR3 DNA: TGTGCCAGCAGCTTGACTAGCGGGGGGACTAGCACAGATACGCAGTATTTT. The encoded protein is CASSLTSGGTSTDTQYF.

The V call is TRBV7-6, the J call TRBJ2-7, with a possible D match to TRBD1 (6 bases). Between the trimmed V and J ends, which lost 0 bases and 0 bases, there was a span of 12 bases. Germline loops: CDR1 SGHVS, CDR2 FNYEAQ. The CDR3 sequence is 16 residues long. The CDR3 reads CASSLAGAGTSYEQYF. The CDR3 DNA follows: TGTGCCAGCAGCTTAGCGGGGGCAGGGACCTCCTACGAGCAGTACTTC.

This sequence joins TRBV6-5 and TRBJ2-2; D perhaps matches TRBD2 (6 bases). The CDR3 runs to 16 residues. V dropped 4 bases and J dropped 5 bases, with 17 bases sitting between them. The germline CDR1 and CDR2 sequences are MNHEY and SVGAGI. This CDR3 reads CASSFRPQGGTGELFF. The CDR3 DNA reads TGTGCCAGCAGTTTCCGCCCGCAGGGAGGAACCGGGGAGCTGTTTTTT.

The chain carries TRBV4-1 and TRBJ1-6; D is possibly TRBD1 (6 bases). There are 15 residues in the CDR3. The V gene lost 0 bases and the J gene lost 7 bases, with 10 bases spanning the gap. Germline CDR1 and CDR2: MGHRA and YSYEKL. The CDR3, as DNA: TGCGCCAGCAGCCAAGAAAACACAGGGAATTCACCCCTCCACTTT. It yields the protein CASSQENTGNSPLHF.

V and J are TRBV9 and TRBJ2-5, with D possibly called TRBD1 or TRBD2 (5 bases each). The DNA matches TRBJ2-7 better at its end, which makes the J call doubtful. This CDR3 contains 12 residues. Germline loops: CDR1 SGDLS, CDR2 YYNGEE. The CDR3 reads CASSAGGIEQYF. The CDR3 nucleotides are TGTGCCAGCAGCGCTGGGGGTATCGAGCAGTACTTC.

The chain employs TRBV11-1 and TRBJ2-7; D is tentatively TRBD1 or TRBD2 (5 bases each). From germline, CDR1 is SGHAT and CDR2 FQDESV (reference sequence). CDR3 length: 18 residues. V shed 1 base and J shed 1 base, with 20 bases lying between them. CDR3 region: CASSLGPWGPRESYEQYF. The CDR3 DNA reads TGTGCCAGCAGCTTAGGGCCCTGGGGACCGCGAGAGTCCTACGAGCAGTACTTC. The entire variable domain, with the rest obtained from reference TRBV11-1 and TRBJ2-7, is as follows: EAEVAQSPRYKITEKSQAVAFWCDPISGHATLYWYRQILGQGPELLVQFQDESVVDDSQLPKDRFSAERLKGVDSTLKIQPAELGDSAMYLCASSLGPWGPRESYEQYFGPGTRLTVT.

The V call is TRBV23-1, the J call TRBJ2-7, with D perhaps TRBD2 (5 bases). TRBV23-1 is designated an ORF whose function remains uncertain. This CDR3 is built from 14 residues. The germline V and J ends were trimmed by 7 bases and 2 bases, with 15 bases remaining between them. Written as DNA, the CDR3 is TGCGCCAGCAAGAAAGTCCCGCGGGCCTACGAGCAGTACTTC. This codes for CASKKVPRAYEQYF.

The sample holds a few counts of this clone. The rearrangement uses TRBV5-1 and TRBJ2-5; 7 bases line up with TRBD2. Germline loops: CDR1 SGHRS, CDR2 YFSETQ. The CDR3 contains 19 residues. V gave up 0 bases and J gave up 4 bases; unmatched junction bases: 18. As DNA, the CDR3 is TGCGCCAGCAGCTTGGTCGGGCTGCGCGGGGGTCTGTCTGGAGAGACCCAGTACTTC. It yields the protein CASSLVGLRGGLSGETQYF.

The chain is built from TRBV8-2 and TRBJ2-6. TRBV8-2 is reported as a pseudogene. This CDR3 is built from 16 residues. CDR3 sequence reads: CGNGSITQSRANVLTF. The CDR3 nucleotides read TGTGGCAATGGATCAATAACACAAAGTCGGGCCAACGTCCTGACTTTC.

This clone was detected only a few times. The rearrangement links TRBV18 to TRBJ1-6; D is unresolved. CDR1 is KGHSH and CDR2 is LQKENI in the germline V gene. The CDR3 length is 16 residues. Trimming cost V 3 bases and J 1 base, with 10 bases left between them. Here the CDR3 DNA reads TGTGCCAGCTCACCCGTCGCATTGTCCTATAATTCACCCCTCCACTTT. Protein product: CASSPVALSYNSPLHF. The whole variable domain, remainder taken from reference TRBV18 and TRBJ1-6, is NAGVMQNPRHLVRRRGQEARLRCSPMKGHSHVYWYRQLPEEGLKFMVYLQKENIIDESGMPKERFSAEFPKEGPSILRIQQVVRGDSAAYFCASSPVALSYNSPLHFGNGTRLTVT.

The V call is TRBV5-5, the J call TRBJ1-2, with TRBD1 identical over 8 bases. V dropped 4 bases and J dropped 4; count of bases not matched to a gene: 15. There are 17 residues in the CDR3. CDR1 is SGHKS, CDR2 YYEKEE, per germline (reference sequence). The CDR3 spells CASSKNTGTGYGYGYTF. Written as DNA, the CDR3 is TGTGCCAGCAGCAAAAACACCGGGACAGGATATGGCTATGGCTACACCTTC. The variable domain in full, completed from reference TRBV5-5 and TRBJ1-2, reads DAGVTQSPTHLIKTRGQQVTLRCSPISGHKSVSWYQQVLGQGPQFIFQYYEKEERGRGNFPDRFSARQFPNYSSELNVNALLLGDSALYLCASSKNTGTGYGYGYTFGSGTRLTVV.

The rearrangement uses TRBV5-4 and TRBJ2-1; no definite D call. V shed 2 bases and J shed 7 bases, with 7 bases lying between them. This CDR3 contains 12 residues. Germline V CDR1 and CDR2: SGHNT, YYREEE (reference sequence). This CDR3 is CASSFKRNEQFF. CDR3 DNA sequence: TGTGCCAGCAGCTTCAAGAGGAATGAGCAGTTCTTC.